This entry features one T cell receptor (beta chain) sequence. As yet, its antigen is unknown. The data were obtained in a study of T-cell memory formation after mild COVID-19. About the research overall: Across donors, TCR clusters were largely donor specific. Overall study results and limits: Memory from before infection featured some responding clones, which suggests cross-reactive memory joined. Second-wave clones that peaked on day 37 lacked confirmed SARS-CoV-2 specificity.

TCRdb re-called the 5' RACE reads through MiXCR, storing one row per CDR3 protein. This table holds 450,000 to 650,000 distinct CDR3 sequences, roughly 18% found once. V was cut by 5 bases and J by 7 bases, with 14 bases left in between. The length of the CDR3 is 13 residues. Looked up from germline, CDR1 is SEHNR and CDR2 is FQNEAQ (reference sequence). This chain links TRBV7-9 with TRBJ1-1; possibly TRBD1 for D (6 bases). This TCR was recovered from an adult woman who had mild COVID-19 (a few samples of this study predate the infection). Cell type and time point are not known. Sequencing used PBMCs or a T cell subset sorted from them (not recorded which). The CDR3: CASSPSRGGEAFF. DNA for the CDR3: TGTGCCAGCAGCCCTAGCAGGGGTGGTGAAGCTTTCTTT.